This T cell receptor beta chain is from a study of post-analysis software for immune sequencing data. V was clipped by 0 bases and J by 0 bases, with 1 base between them. This CDR3 has 12 residues. Germline lookup yields CDR1 SQVTM and CDR2 ANQGSEA. The TCR beta cDNA libraries carried unique molecular identifiers. Via MiXCR, TCRdb re-called the PCR reads, giving one row per CDR3 protein. The table shows about 160,000 distinct CDR3 sequences, with 35% to 40% occurring only once. In its sample, this clonotype was seen many times. The sample here was blood, taken after autologous hematopoietic stem cell transplantation. This chain connects TRBV29-1 to TRBJ2-3; no clear D gene. This sequence was found in a girl between 10 and 17 years old with multiple sclerosis. The CDR3: CSVEESTDTQYF. In DNA, the CDR3 is TGCAGCGTTGAAGAGAGCACAGATACGCAGTATTTT.